A selection of T cell receptor beta chains follows, all from one sample in a study of T cell responses to AZD1222 COVID-19 vaccine. TCRdb's copy holds only in-frame clones and misses some; the assay was immunoSEQ multiplex PCR. The sample shows tens of thousands of clones, about 78% of them seen only once. The sample in question was peripheral blood, obtained on day 0 of AZD1222 vaccination. The receptors here all came from an adult in good health. Each CDR3 is given with its conserved first and last residue. D genes are given only for firm matches.

D gene | V gene | CDR3 length | CDR3 protein
. | TRBV7-2 | 14 | CASSAPPRDDTQYF
. | TRBV30 | 14 | CAWRRGGVTDTQYF
TRBD2 | TRBV2 | 15 | CASSGAGVRTDTQYF
. | TRBV18 | 13 | CAISRTEVEKLFF
TRBD2 | TRBV5-5 | 15 | CASSLLAGLQETQYF
. | TRBV12-1 | 21 | CASSFPEKGLAGGRLLETQYF
TRBD1 | TRBV5-8 | 13 | CASRQGLTGELFF
TRBD1 | TRBV2 | 12 | CAGGQGAYEQYF
TRBD1 | TRBV5-1 | 15 | CASRPGQDPTDTQYF
TRBD2 | TRBV7-2 | 14 | CASSTGLAPDTQYF
TRBD1 | TRBV5-1 | 14 | CASRKGTGGYEQYF
TRBD1 | TRBV7-9 | 15 | CASSLQGARDTEAFF
. | TRBV7-2 | 13 | CASSEAVVYEQFF
. | TRBV7-6 | 15 | CASSPRGRWVNEQFF
TRBD1 | TRBV5-5 | 14 | CASSSMTGGQPQHF
TRBD2 | TRBV10-3 | 13 | CATTLAGEDTQYF
. | TRBV15 | 16 | CATSRDAPNDVETQYF
. | TRBV14 | 12 | CASSAQGSEAFF
TRBD2 | TRBV5-6 | 16 | CASSSRGLAVSYEQYF
. | TRBV5-6 | 13 | CASSDGQTYGYTF
. | TRBV5-1 | 13 | CASSLILKNEQFF
. | TRBV30 | 13 | CAWTEGILDEQYF